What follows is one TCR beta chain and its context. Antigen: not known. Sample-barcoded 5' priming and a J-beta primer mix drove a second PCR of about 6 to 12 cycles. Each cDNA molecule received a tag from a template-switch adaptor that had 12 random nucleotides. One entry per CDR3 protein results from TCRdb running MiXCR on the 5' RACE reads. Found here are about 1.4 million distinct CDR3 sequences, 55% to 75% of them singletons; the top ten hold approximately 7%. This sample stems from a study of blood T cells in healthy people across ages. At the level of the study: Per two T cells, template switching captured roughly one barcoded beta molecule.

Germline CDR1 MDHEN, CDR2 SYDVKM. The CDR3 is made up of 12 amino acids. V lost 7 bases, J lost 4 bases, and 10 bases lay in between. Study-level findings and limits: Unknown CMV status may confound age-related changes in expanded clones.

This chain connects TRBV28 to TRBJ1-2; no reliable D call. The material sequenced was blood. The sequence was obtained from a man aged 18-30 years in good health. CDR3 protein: CASTTWGYGYTF. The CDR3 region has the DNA TGTGCCAGCACCACTTGGGGCTATGGCTACACCTTC.